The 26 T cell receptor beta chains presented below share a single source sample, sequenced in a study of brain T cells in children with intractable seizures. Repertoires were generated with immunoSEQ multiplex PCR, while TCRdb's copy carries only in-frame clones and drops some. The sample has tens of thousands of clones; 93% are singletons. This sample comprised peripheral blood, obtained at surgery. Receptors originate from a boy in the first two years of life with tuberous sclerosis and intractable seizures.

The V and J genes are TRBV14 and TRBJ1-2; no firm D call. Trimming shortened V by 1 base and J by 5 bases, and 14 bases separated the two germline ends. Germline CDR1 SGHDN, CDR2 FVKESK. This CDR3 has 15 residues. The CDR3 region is CASSQAQRGLYGYTF. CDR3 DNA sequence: TGTGCCAGCAGCCAAGCCCAACGCGGCCTTTATGGCTACACCTTC.

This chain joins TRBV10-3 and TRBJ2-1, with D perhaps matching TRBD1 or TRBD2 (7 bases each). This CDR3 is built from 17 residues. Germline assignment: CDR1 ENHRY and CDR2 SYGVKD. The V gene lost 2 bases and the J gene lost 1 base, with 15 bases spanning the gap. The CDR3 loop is CAISERGLAASYNEQFF. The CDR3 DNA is TGTGCCATCAGTGAGAGGGGGCTAGCGGCATCCTACAATGAGCAGTTCTTC.

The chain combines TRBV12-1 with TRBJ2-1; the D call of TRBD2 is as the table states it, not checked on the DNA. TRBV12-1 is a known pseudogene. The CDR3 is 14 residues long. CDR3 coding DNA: TGTGCCAGCAGCTCTAGCGGGGGGGCCAATGAGCAGTTCTTC. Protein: CASSSSGGANEQFF.

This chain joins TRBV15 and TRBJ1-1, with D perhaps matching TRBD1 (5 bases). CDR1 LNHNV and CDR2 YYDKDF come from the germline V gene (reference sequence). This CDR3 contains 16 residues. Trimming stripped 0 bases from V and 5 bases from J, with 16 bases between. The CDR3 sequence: CATSRDGGHLETEAFF. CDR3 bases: TGTGCCACCAGCAGAGATGGAGGACACTTAGAGACTGAAGCTTTCTTT.

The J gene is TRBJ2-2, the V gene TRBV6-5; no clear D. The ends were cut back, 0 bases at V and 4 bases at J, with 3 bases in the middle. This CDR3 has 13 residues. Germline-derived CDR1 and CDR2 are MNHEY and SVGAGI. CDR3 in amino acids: CASSYSTTGELFF. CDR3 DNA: TGTGCCAGCAGTTACTCGACCACCGGGGAGCTGTTTTTT.

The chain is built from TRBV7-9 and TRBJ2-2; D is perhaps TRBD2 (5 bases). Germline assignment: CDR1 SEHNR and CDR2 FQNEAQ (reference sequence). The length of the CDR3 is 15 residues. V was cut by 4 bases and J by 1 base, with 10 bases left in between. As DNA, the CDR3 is TGTGCCAGCAGCTACCAAGAGGGGAACACCGGGGAGCTGTTTTTT. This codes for CASSYQEGNTGELFF.

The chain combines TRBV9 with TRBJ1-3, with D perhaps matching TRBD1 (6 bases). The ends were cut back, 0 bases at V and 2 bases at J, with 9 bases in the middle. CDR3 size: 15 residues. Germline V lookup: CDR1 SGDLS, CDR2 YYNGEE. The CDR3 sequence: CASSVATGPGNTIYF. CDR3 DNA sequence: TGTGCCAGCAGCGTAGCTACAGGGCCTGGAAACACCATATATTTT.

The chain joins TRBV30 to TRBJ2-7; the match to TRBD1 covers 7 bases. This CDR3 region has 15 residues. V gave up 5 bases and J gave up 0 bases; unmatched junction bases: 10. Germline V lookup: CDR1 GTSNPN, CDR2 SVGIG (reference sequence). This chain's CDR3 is CAWGTVWDSSYEQYF. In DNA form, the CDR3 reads TGTGCCTGGGGGACGGTTTGGGACAGCTCCTACGAGCAGTACTTC.

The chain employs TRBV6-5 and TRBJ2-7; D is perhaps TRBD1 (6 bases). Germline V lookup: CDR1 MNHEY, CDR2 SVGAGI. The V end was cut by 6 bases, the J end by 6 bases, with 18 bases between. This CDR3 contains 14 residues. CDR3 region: CASRDRQAGLEQYF. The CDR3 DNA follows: TGTGCCAGCAGGGATCGACAGGCGGGCCTCGAGCAGTACTTC.

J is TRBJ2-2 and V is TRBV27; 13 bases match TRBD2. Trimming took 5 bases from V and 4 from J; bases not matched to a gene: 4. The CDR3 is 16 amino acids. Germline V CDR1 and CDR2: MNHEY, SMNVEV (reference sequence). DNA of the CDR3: TGTGCCAGCAGTGAGACTAGCGGGGGGATCACCGGGGAGCTGTTTTTT. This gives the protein CASSETSGGITGELFF.

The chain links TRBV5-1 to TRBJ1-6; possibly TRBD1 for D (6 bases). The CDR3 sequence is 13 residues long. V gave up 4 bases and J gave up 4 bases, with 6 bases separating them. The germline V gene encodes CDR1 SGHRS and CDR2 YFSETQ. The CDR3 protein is CASSDRYNSPLHF. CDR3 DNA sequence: TGCGCCAGCAGCGACAGGTATAATTCACCCCTCCACTTT.

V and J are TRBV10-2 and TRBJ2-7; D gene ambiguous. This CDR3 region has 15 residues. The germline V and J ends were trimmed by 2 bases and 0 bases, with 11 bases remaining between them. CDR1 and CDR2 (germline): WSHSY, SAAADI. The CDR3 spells CASSETLRSSYEQYF. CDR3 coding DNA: TGCGCCAGCAGTGAGACTTTGCGCAGCTCCTACGAGCAGTACTTC.

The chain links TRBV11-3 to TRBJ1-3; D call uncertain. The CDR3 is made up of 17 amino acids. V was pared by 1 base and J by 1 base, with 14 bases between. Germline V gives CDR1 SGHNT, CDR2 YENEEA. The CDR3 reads CASSLGFLPPSGNTIYF. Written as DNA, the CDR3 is TGTGCCAGCAGCTTAGGATTTTTACCGCCGTCTGGAAACACCATATATTTT.

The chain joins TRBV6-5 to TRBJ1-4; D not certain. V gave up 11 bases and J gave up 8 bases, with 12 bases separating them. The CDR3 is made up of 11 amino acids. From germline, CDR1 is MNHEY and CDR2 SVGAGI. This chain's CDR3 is CAGGSEEKLFF. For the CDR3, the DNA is TGTGCCGGCGGGTCCGAGGAAAAACTGTTTTTT.

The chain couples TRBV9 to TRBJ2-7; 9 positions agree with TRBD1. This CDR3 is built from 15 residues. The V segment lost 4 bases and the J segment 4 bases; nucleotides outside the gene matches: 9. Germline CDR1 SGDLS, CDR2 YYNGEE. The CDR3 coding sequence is TGTGCCAGCAGCCCCGGGGACAGGGTCATGTACGAGCAGTACTTC. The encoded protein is CASSPGDRVMYEQYF.

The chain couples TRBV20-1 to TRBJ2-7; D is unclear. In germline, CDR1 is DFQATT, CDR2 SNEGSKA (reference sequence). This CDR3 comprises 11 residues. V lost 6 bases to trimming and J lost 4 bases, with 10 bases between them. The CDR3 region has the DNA TGCAGTGCACCGACACAGTACGAGCAGTACTTC. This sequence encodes CSAPTQYEQYF.

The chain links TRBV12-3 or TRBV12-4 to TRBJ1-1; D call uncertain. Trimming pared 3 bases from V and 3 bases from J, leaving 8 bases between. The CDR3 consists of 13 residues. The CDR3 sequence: CASSFGSYTEAFF. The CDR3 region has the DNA TGTGCCAGCAGTTTTGGGTCATACACTGAAGCTTTCTTT.

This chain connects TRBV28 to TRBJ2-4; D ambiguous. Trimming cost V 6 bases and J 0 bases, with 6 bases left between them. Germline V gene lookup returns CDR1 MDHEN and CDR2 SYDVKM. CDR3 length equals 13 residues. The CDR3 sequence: CASRVKAKNIQYF. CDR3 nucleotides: TGTGCCAGCAGGGTCAAAGCCAAAAACATTCAGTACTTC.

This CDR3 reads CASSRDGPYGYTF. The CDR3 nucleotides are TGTGCCAGCAGTCGCGACGGCCCCTATGGCTACACCTTC. This chain joins TRBV12-3 or TRBV12-4 and TRBJ1-2; D is unclear. Trimming stripped 5 bases from V and 4 bases from J, with 11 bases between. The CDR3 covers 13 residues.

The CDR3, as DNA: TGTGCCAGCAGCTTGACTAGCGGGGGGGCCATGTATTTT. Its protein product is CASSLTSGGAMYF. V is TRBV7-3 and J is TRBJ2-3, with 14 bases aligning to TRBD2. V lost 3 bases to trimming and J lost 14 bases; unmatched junction nucleotides: 4. This CDR3 region has 13 residues. CDR1 is SGHTA and CDR2 is FQGTGA in the germline V gene. Using reference TRBV7-3 and TRBJ2-3 for the parts outside the CDR3, the full variable domain is GAGVSQTPSNKVTEKGKYVELRCDPISGHTALYWYRQSLGQGPEFLIYFQGTGAADDSGLPNDRFFAVRPEGSVSTLKIQRTERGDSAVYLCASSLTSGGAMYFGPGTRLTVL.

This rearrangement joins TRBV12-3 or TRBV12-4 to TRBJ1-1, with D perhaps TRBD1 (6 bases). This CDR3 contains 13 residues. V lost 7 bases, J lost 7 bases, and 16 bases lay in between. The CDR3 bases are TGTGCCAGCACCCCCGGATGGACAGTTGAAGCTTTCTTT. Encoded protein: CASTPGWTVEAFF.

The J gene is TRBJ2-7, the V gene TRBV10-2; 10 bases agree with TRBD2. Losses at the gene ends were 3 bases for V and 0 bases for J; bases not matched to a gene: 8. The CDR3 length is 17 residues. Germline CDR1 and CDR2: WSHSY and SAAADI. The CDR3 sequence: CASSDVPSGSISYEQYF. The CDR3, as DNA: TGCGCCAGCAGTGATGTCCCTAGCGGGAGCATCTCCTACGAGCAGTACTTC.

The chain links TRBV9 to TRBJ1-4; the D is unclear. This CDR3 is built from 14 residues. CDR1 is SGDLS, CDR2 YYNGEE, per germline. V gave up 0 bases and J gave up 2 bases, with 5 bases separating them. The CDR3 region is CASSVASTNEKLFF. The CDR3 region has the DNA TGTGCCAGCAGCGTAGCTAGTACTAATGAAAAACTGTTTTTT.

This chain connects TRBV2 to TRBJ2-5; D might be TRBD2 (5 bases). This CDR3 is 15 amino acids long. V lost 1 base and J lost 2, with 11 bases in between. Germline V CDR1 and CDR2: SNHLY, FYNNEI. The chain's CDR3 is CASSEVSAEQETQYF. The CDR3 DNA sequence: TGTGCCAGCAGTGAAGTATCAGCGGAACAAGAGACCCAGTACTTC. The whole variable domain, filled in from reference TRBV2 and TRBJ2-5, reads EPEVTQTPSHQVTQMGQEVILRCVPISNHLYFYWYRQILGQKVEFLVSFYNNEISEKSEIFDDQFSVERPDGSNFTLKIRSTKLEDSAMYFCASSEVSAEQETQYFGPGTRLLVL.

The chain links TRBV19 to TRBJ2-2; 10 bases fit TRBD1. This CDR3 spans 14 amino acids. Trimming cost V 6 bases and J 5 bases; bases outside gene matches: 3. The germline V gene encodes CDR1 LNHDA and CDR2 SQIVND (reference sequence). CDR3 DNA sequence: TGTGCCAGTAGCGGACAGGGGGAAACCGGGGAGCTGTTTTTT. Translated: CASSGQGETGELFF.

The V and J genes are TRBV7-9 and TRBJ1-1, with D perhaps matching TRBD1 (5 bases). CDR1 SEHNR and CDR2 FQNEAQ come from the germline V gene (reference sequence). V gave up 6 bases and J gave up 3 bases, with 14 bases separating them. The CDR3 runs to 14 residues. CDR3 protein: CASRGTGPDTEAFF. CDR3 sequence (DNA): TGTGCCAGCAGGGGTACAGGTCCGGACACTGAAGCTTTCTTT.